Detailed here is one T cell receptor (beta chain). The sample comes from a study of cytomegalovirus exposure and HLA in healthy donors. 13 Jbeta primers and 60 Vbeta primers were used for the PCR. Assay used: immunoSEQ multiplex PCR; TCRdb lists only in-frame clones, some missing. The sample carries some 200,000 clones, roughly 70% recorded once. Germline V gene sequence: CDR1 SGHNT, CDR2 YYREEE (reference sequence). The V end lost 3 bases, the J end lost 4 bases, and 13 bases lay between the germline ends. The CDR3 has 15 residues. V usage is TRBV5-4 and J usage is TRBJ1-4; D uncertain. The specimen sequenced was PBMCs. The origin of this receptor is a middle-aged man in good health and CMV-seropositive. The DNA for the CDR3 is TGTGCCAGCAGCTCGGTCAGAGGGATTAATGAAAAACTGTTTTTT. Translating it yields CASSSVRGINEKLFF.